What follows is one TCR beta chain and its context. This sample is drawn from a study of blood T cell repertoires in COVID-19. Study details: Sites in the United States, Italy and Spain provided acute and convalescent COVID-19 samples. Sample material is recorded as cDNA or gDNA derived from T cells, B-cell-depleted T cells, or PBMCs.

Original methodology: Estimated nucleated cell counts came from reference gene primer amplification. Libraries were prepared by immunoSEQ multiplex PCR; TCRdb keeps only in-frame clonotypes and omits some of them. That table gives V, J and clone size, and the DNA gave D and trimming. The repertoire includes some 350,000 clones, about 90% of them detected once, and around 5% sits in the top ten. Germline loops: CDR1 SGDLS, CDR2 YYNGEE. With V trimmed by 4 bases and J by 1 base, 4 bases remained unmatched. The CDR3 has 15 residues. Participants were aged about 18 to 90 years, lived in over 20 US areas, and enrolled virtually.

Specimen: PBMCs or T cells enriched from blood (not recorded which). V is TRBV9 and J is TRBJ2-1; 8 bases are shared with TRBD2. This receptor was identified in a man aged 30 to 45 who had recovered from COVID-19. This CDR3 reads CASSLSGGSYNEQFF. The CDR3 DNA follows: TGTGCCAGCAGCCTATCGGGAGGGTCCTACAATGAGCAGTTCTTC.